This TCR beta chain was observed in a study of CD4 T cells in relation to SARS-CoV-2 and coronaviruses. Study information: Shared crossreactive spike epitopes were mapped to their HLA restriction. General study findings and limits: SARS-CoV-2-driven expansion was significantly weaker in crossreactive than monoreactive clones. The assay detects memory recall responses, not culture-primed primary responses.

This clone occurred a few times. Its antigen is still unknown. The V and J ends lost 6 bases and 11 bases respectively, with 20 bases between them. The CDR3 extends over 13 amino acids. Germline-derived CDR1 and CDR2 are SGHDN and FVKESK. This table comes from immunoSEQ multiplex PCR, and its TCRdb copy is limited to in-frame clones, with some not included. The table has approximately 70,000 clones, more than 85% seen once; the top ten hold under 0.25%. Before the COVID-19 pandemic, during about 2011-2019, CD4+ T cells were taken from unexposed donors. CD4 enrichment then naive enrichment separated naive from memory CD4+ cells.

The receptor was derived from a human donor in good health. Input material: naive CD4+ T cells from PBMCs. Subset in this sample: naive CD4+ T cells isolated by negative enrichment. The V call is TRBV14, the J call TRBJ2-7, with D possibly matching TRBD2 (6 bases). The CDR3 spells CASSHNPGTEEYF. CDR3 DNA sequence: TGTGCCAGCAGTCACAATCCAGGGACTGAGGAGTACTTC.